Following are 2 T cell receptor beta chains from one sample sequenced in a study of T cell responses to AZD1222 COVID-19 vaccine. The repertoire was sequenced with immunoSEQ multiplex PCR; TCRdb's copy has only in-frame clones and lacks some. The profile shows 120,000 to 150,000 clones, roughly nine tenths of them singletons. The sample in question was peripheral blood, obtained 28 days after the second AZD1222 dose. All receptors come from an adult who received the AZD1222 COVID-19 vaccine.

The V and J genes are TRBV28 and TRBJ2-7; either TRBD1 or TRBD2 may supply D (5 bases each). The CDR3 loop spans 14 amino acids. Trimming left V 6 bases short and J 4 bases short, with 16 bases between. CDR1 is MDHEN and CDR2 is SYDVKM in the germline V gene. The CDR3 sequence: CASRGSGRMYEQYV. DNA for the CDR3: TGTGCCAGCAGGGGATCGGGACGGATGTACGAGCAGTACGTC.

The gene calls are TRBV7-8 and TRBJ2-7, with TRBD1 matching over 8 bases. Germline trimming cut 9 bases from V and 7 bases from J; bases unmatched to any gene: 14. CDR3 length: 14 residues. In germline, CDR1 is SGHVS, CDR2 FQNEAQ. CDR3 coding DNA: TGTGCCAGGAGGGGGCAGGGGGCCTCAGAGGAGCAGTACTTC. The encoded protein is CARRGQGASEEQYF.